The 16 T cell receptor delta chains listed next were all sequenced from one sample in a study of γδ T cells in repeated Plasmodium falciparum infection. TCRdb called clones anew from the multiplex PCR reads with CATT. The data contain around 49,000 delta-chain clones, more than 1.5% of them singletons. Vgamma9/Vdelta2+ and Vdelta2-negative gammadelta T cells were flow-sorted from PBMC for bulk sequencing. Material for sequencing was gamma-delta T cells from blood. These receptors all stem from a pool of human donors (malaria-infected and uninfected, not separated).

This clone is labeled as medium-sized. Other DNA sequences in the same sample also yield this CDR3. The J gene is TRDJ1, the V gene TRDV2, with D hard to call. The CDR3 is 17 amino acids. Trimming took 0 bases from V and 0 from J, leaving 16 bases between them. Germline CDR1 GEAIGNYY, CDR2 EKD. CDR3 loop: CACDTVSPDHNTDKLIF. CDR3 nucleotides: TGTGCCTGTGACACCGTCTCGCCTGACCACAACACCGATAAACTCATCTTT.

A note on this clone: The protein that TCRdb holds for this DNA derives from a much larger clone and differs from the translated DNA at residue 18, which likely indicates a read error; the protein shown here is translated from the DNA. The V call is TRDV3, the J call TRDJ1, with D tentatively TRDD2 (8 bases). CDR3 length: 23 amino acids. Germline CDR1 reads TVYSNPD; CDR2 reads GDNSRS (reference sequence). V lost 2 bases and J lost 8, with 48 bases in between. The CDR3 loop reads CAFLTPGLTNFLLSTGVISKLIF. For the CDR3, the DNA is TGTGCCTTTCTTACCCCCGGGCTGACCAACTTCCTACTGAGTACTGGGGTGATCTCCAAACTCATCTTT.

The sample holds many counts of this clone. The TCRdb record carries a much larger clone's protein, which differs from this DNA's translation at residue 11; a read error is the likely cause, and the protein listed here is the DNA translation. The genes are TRDV2 and TRDJ1; 10 bases map to TRDD3. With V trimmed by 3 bases and J by 8 bases, 11 bases remained unmatched. Germline V gives CDR1 GEAIGNYY, CDR2 EKD. This CDR3 spans 15 amino acids. The CDR3 here is CACDGLGDRESKLIF. The CDR3 DNA follows: TGTGCCTGTGACGGGCTGGGGGATAGAGAAAGCAAACTCATCTTT.

Details on this clone: A read error likely explains why the TCRdb protein, taken from a much larger clone, differs from this DNA's translation at residue 3; the protein shown is translated from the DNA. The chain combines TRDV3 with TRDJ1; 9 bases agree with TRDD2. No J segment appears in TCRdb, so it was assigned here by matching the sequence to germline. The length of the CDR3 is 22 residues. V shed 5 bases, J shed 4 bases, and the junction held 35 bases outside the gene matches. In germline, CDR1 is TVYSNPD, CDR2 GDNSRS (reference sequence). The DNA of the CDR3 is TGTGCCCTTCCCTCGCTCCGGCCTTCCTACGTTCCGGGGGAAGTTTCTGTCGATAAACTCATCTTT. Residues: CALPSLRPSYVPGEVSVDKLIF. The complete variable domain, with remaining parts taken from reference TRDV3 and TRDJ1, reads CDKVTQSSPDQTVASGSEVVLLCTYDTVYSNPDLFWYRIRPDYSFQFVFYGDNSRSEGADFTQGRFSVKHILTQKAFHLVISPVRTEDSATYYCALPSLRPSYVPGEVSVDKLIFGKGTRVTVEP.

Details on this clone: This likely stems from a read error, as it lies one base from a far larger clone. This sample also contains other DNA sequences that code for the same CDR3. The V call is TRDV1, the J call TRDJ1, with 10 nucleotides matching TRDD3. No J gene was available from TCRdb, and it was assigned here by a germline match of the DNA. V was clipped by 5 bases and J by 0 bases; unmatched bases: 21. Germline-derived CDR1 and CDR2 are TSWWSYY and QGS. This CDR3 is 21 amino acids long. The CDR3 DNA follows: TGTGCTCTTGGGTCTCCTTCTGGATTCTACTGGGGGATCCCTTACACCGATAAACTCATCTTT. Its translation: CALGSPSGFYWGIPYTDKLIF.

In this sample, this clone turned up many times. For this DNA, TCRdb reports the protein of a much larger clone, which diverges at residue 5, most likely from a read error; the protein presented here is translated directly from the DNA. The chain recombines TRDV1 with TRDJ1, with D maybe TRDD3 (6 bases). V was clipped by 5 bases and J by 10 bases, with 41 bases between them. The CDR3 has 21 residues. Germline V CDR1 and CDR2: TSWWSYY, QGS. CDR3 sequence: CALGKFLLGLGMPHQHIGLIF. CDR3 DNA: TGTGCTCTTGGGAAGTTTCTCTTAGGGCTGGGGATGCCCCATCAGCATATCGGACTCATCTTT.

Judged by abundance, this clone is medium-sized. Other DNA sequences in this sample translate to the same CDR3. The chain uses TRDV2 and TRDJ1; 9 bases fit TRDD3. J lost 1 base, V lost 3 bases, and 23 bases had no gene match. The germline gives CDR1 GEAIGNYY, CDR2 EKD. The CDR3 spans 21 residues. The CDR3 DNA is TGTGCCTGTGACCCGCTGGCCTTCCACACTGGGGATACGGGGTCCACCGATAAACTCATCTTT. Residues: CACDPLAFHTGDTGSTDKLIF.

This clone was seen repeatedly, ten times or more. The TCRdb protein comes from a much larger clone and disagrees with this DNA's translation at residue 11, likely due to a read error; the protein given here is derived from the DNA. The chain recombines TRDV1 with TRDJ1; D call uncertain. Per the germline V gene, CDR1 is TSWWSYY and CDR2 is QGS. The CDR3 consists of 13 residues. The CDR3 here is CALGRLRPDKPIF. CDR3 nucleotides: TGTGCTCTTGGGCGCCTAAGGCCCGATAAACCCATCTTT.

As to this clone: The translation of this DNA and the TCRdb protein of a much larger clone differ at residue 8, probably owing to a read error; the protein shown here is translated from the DNA. J is TRDJ1 and V is TRAV36/DV7, with 9 bases that match TRDD3. Matching the DNA to germline supplied the J gene, which TCRdb does not give. Germline V CDR1 and CDR2: VTNFRS, LTSSGIE (reference sequence). The CDR3 loop spans 15 amino acids. V lost 4 bases to trimming and J lost 0 bases; unmatched junction nucleotides: 7. DNA for the CDR3: TGTGCTGTGTGGACTGGGGGACAGTACACCGATAAACTCATCTTT. The encoded protein is CAVWTGGQYTDKLIF.

The table lists this clone with a few counts. The protein TCRdb lists belongs to a much larger clone and differs from this DNA's translation at residue 3, which points to a read error; the protein shown is made from the DNA. This chain links TRDV1 with TRDJ1; a possible D gene is TRDD3 (6 bases). The length of the CDR3 is 13 residues. CDR1 is TSWWSYY, CDR2 QGS, per germline. CDR3 loop: CAPGASPHDKLIF. The CDR3 DNA is TGTGCTCCTGGGGCATCGCCCCACGATAAACTCATCTTT.

This clone was seen only a few times. The mismatch at residue 11 between this DNA's translation and the TCRdb protein of a much larger clone likely reflects a read error; the protein shown is translated from the DNA. The gene calls are TRDV1 and TRDJ1; 10 positions agree with TRDD3. No J segment appears in TCRdb, so it was assigned here by matching the sequence to germline. The CDR3 is 25 residues long. Germline CDR1 TSWWSYY, CDR2 QGS. J lost 1 base, V lost 0 bases, and 29 bases had no gene match. The CDR3 coding sequence is TGTGCTCTTGGGGAACTTTTGAGAGGAGCTGCTTTACTGGGGGATTACTGGGGGTTCACCGATAAACTCATCTTT. Translating it yields CALGELLRGAALLGDYWGFTDKLIF.

This clone was seen a handful of times. The TCRdb protein, from a much larger clone, departs from this DNA's translation at residue 21, likely by read error; the protein shown derives from the DNA. The gene calls are TRDV1 and TRDJ2; 11 bases map to TRDD3. The J gene was missing in TCRdb and was found by matching the end of the DNA to germline. The CDR3 runs to 22 residues. Germline V gene data show CDR1 as TSWWSYY and CDR2 as QGS. V lost 5 bases, J lost 12 bases, and 32 bases stayed unmatched. CDR3 sequence: CALGLRYPRYWGITFYTDKLFF. DNA of the CDR3: TGTGCTCTTGGGCTACGGTATCCGAGGTACTGGGGGATAACCTTCTACACCGATAAACTCTTCTTT.

On this clone itself: TCRdb lists the protein of a much larger clone for this DNA, which differs at residue 10, so this is likely a read error; the protein given here is translated from the DNA itself. This chain joins TRDV1 and TRDJ1; maybe TRDD3 (5 bases). The J gene, absent from TCRdb, was called here by matching the DNA to germline. V shed 2 bases and J shed 2 bases, with 33 bases lying between them. Per germline, CDR1 TSWWSYY and CDR2 QGS. The CDR3 consists of 22 residues. The CDR3 protein is CALGEALDLCWAPPRGTDKLIF. The CDR3 DNA is TGTGCTCTTGGGGAAGCCCTGGATTTGTGCTGGGCCCCACCACGGGGTACCGATAAACTCATCTTT.

About this clone: A far larger clone is one nucleotide away, so this likely arose from a read error. At the DNA level, this CDR3 is encoded by other sequences in the same sample as well. The chain combines TRDV1 with TRDJ1; 10 bases are a match to TRDD3. Assignment of the J gene here rests on matching the DNA to germline, because TCRdb gives none. The junction had 40 bases not matched to a gene; V was cut back by 0 bases and J by 0 bases. Germline V gene data show CDR1 as TSWWSYY and CDR2 as QGS. CDR3 length: 29 amino acids. CDR3 DNA: TGTGCTCTTGGGGAACTCCACTTCCCCTTCTTACAGTTTTTGAGGGGGATACGCACAGCTACGGGGTACACCGATAAACTCATCTTT. This gives the protein CALGELHFPFLQFLRGIRTATGYTDKLIF.

As concerns this clone: This likely traces to a read error, being one base from a far larger clone. The sample holds other DNA sequences that translate to the same CDR3. CDR3 nucleotides: TGTGCCCTTGGGGAACTTCGGTACTGGGTCCCGTTCAAATACTGGGGGATCCTGGGGGCGTACACCGATAAACTCATCTTT. This translates into CALGELRYWVPFKYWGILGAYTDKLIF. The chain is built from TRDV1 and TRDJ1, with 10 bases identical to TRDD3. Assignment of the J gene here rests on matching the DNA to germline, because TCRdb gives none. In germline, CDR1 is TSWWSYY, CDR2 QGS. This CDR3 is 27 amino acids long.

On this clone: The protein TCRdb gives is from a much larger clone and does not agree with this DNA's translation at residue 4, likely a read error; the protein shown here comes from the DNA. The chain is built from TRDV2 and TRDJ1, with 11 bases fitting TRDD3. Germline CDR1 and CDR2: GEAIGNYY and EKD. The CDR3 extends over 20 amino acids. CDR3 nucleotides: TGTGCCTGTTACACCGTTGGTGGGGGATACGGGGAACCGTACACCGATAAACTCATCTTT. This sequence encodes CACYTVGGGYGEPYTDKLIF.